A single T cell receptor beta chain is shown here with its context. Its antigen is not yet known. No much larger clone exists at a distance of one base, and base qualities are not known. Based on the germline V gene, the CDR1 and CDR2 sequences are SGHTA and FQGTGA. From its cysteine to its phenylalanine, the CDR3 spans 13 amino acids. The CDR3 DNA has 39 bases and is translated from base 1. Trimming takes 5 bases from V and 1 base from J, and the germline ends sit 8 bases apart. These data belong to a study of quantifying T cell responses using KT2 cells (dated by TCRdb to the late 2010s). In the study overall: RNA was DNase-treated and reverse transcribed with TCR alpha and beta constant-region primers, mostly using SuperScript III. To prevent over-amplification, PCR2 was performed as a SYBR Green qPCR and halted at a predetermined fluorescence threshold. The efficiency of the T4 ligation step under optimum conditions was estimated to be above 9%.

To test the sensitivity and accuracy of the pipeline, known numbers of KT2, a T cell clone whose TCR had already been sequenced, were spiked into unfractionated PBMC. A range of KT2-to-PBMC ratios was generated by mixing KT2 cells with a fixed number of PBMC. The library was obtained by UMI-ligation and nested PCR. A single-stranded oligonucleotide carrying the Illumina SP2 sequence and a UMI was ligated to the cDNA 3' end using T4 RNA ligase 1. PCR1 used roughly 4 cycles (98 degrees C 15 s, 69 degrees C 30 s, 72 degrees C 40 s), and the beta primer was an equimolar mix of RC1.1 and RC1.2 that covered TRBC1 and TRBC2. From PCR2 onward, TCR alpha and beta chains were processed separately, and sample indices and Illumina adaptors were added. The UMI, placed after an 8-base spacer, consisted of 12 random nucleotides arranged as two hexamers with a spacer between them. Libraries were sequenced on an Illumina MiSeq using v2 2x251 paired-end chemistry, with approximately eleven samples typically included per run. PhiX DNA at roughly 5-7.5% was added to each sequencing library to increase diversity. The study's own analysis went as follows. Raw reads were converted to FASTQ with bcl2fastq and were demultiplexed by dual indices with Demultiplexor. V and J genes were assigned by Decombinator through tag matching, with a single base-pair mismatch permitted. Using UMIs, Collapsinator corrected both sequencing errors and the frequency errors that come from PCR heterogeneity. CDR3Translator turned Decombinator identifiers into nucleotide sequence, translated that sequence into amino acids, and pulled out the CDR3 based on C- and N-terminal motifs. Each distinct KT2 TCR was counted as one cluster of KT2 sequences that shared a single unique molecular identifier. Through fastp at Q25 and MiXCR, TCRdb rebuilt clones from the public reads, retaining in-frame beta chains. Rows matching on CDR3 protein sequence are summarized as one entry with the most common DNA and genes. In this record, the V and J calls reflect TCRdb's handling and not the investigators' own analysis. In all, the sample holds 40,000 to 55,000 distinct CDR3 sequences, and about 9.9% of those were seen once. The ten largest clones represent over 9.5% of the sample.

Paper-wide results and their limitations: KT2 sequences were detected down to the lowest spike-in tested, which was about one KT2 cell per 100,000 PBMC. The study did not include a side-by-side comparison of this pipeline with other TCR sequencing techniques. Saturation in the detection of KT2 sequences was observed at very high KT2 spike-in numbers. A linear scaling of KT2 alpha and beta sequence counts with input KT2 cell number was observed over several orders of magnitude.

The source is a human donor. Sequencing used PBMCs spiked with cells of the T cell clone KT2. The rearranged segments are TRBV7-3 and TRBJ1-1, with the identity of the D gene unclear. Here is the DNA: TGTGCCAGCAGCCCTGGATCGAACACTGAAGCTTTCTTT. This encodes CASSPGSNTEAFF.